The 16 T cell receptor beta chains in this list originate from one sample, sequenced in a study of blood T cell repertoires in COVID-19. Sequencing was performed with immunoSEQ multiplex PCR; in TCRdb, only in-frame clones are kept and a portion is missing. This table has approximately 350,000 clones, around 83% appearing once. Sequencing was performed on PBMCs or T cells enriched from blood (not recorded which). The receptors stem from a woman in her forties or fifties who had recovered from COVID-19.

The rearrangement uses TRBV3-1 (or the pseudogene TRBV3-2) and TRBJ2-3, with 8 bases fitting TRBD2. This CDR3 contains 14 residues. Losses at the gene ends were 4 bases for V and 4 bases for J; bases not matched to a gene: 4. CDR1 LGHDT and CDR2 YNNKEL come from the germline V gene (reference sequence). The CDR3: CASSRTSGSDTQYF. The CDR3 DNA follows: TGTGCCAGCAGCCGTACTAGCGGTTCAGATACGCAGTATTTT.

J is TRBJ2-1 and V is TRBV19, with a weak D call TRBD2 (6 bases). Germline V gives CDR1 LNHDA, CDR2 SQIVND (reference sequence). The CDR3 is made up of 16 amino acids. V was pared by 0 bases and J by 1 base, with 10 bases between. The CDR3 is CASSIDPAGSYNEQFF. DNA of the CDR3: TGTGCCAGTAGTATAGATCCTGCGGGATCCTACAATGAGCAGTTCTTC. Full variable domain (rest looked up from reference TRBV19 and TRBJ2-1): DGGITQSPKYLFRKEGQNVTLSCEQNLNHDAMYWYRQDPGQGLRLIYYSQIVNDFQKGDIAEGYSVSREKKESFPLTVTSAQKNPTAFYLCASSIDPAGSYNEQFFGPGTRLTVL.

This chain joins TRBV27 and TRBJ2-1, with 8 positions matching TRBD1. With V trimmed by 5 bases and J by 7 bases, 13 bases remained unmatched. Germline CDR1 is MNHEY and CDR2 is SMNVEV (reference sequence). The length of the CDR3 is 16 residues. The CDR3 region is CASSPKTGDSLNEQFF. CDR3 DNA sequence: TGTGCCAGCAGTCCAAAGACAGGGGACTCACTGAATGAGCAGTTCTTC.

The chain has TRBV19 and TRBJ1-6; 9 bases are shared with TRBD1. V dropped 3 bases and J dropped 8; count of bases not matched to a gene: 5. The CDR3 has 15 residues. Germline V gene sequence: CDR1 LNHDA, CDR2 SQIVND (reference sequence). The CDR3 region has the DNA TGTGCCAGTAGTATTGCGGGACAGGGTTATTCACCCCTCCACTTT. This encodes CASSIAGQGYSPLHF.

This chain joins TRBV7-9 and TRBJ1-4; TRBD1 matches 7 bases. The germline V gene encodes CDR1 SEHNR and CDR2 FQNEAQ (reference sequence). The J segment lost 5 bases and the V segment lost 4 bases, leaving 4 bases of the junction unmatched. The CDR3 runs 14 residues. CDR3 bases: TGTGCCAGCAGCTGGGACAGCCCGAATGAAAAACTGTTTTTT. Translation gives CASSWDSPNEKLFF.

This clone was counted between two and nine times. The chain links TRBV19 to TRBJ1-2; 9 nucleotides agree with TRBD1. V lost 3 bases and J lost 0; bases outside the gene matches: 8. Germline-derived CDR1 and CDR2 are LNHDA and SQIVND (reference sequence). The CDR3 is 17 residues long. In DNA, the CDR3 is TGTGCCAGTAGTATGGGACAGGGATTCGCGCCTAACTATGGCTACACCTTC. It encodes CASSMGQGFAPNYGYTF.

The J gene is TRBJ2-4, the V gene TRBV4-2; 10 bases are a match to TRBD2. The CDR3 has 18 residues. V was clipped by 0 bases and J by 0 bases; unmatched bases: 5. The germline V gene has CDR1 LGHNA and CDR2 YNFKEQ. CDR3 amino acids: CASSQDSLAGLAKNIQYF. CDR3 nucleotides: TGTGCCAGCAGCCAAGATTCACTAGCGGGACTAGCCAAAAACATTCAGTACTTC.

The chain employs TRBV9 and TRBJ2-7, with 8 bases matching TRBD2. Trimming removed 0 bases from V and 11 bases from J; junction bases left unmatched: 19. CDR1 and CDR2 (germline): SGDLS, YYNGEE. The CDR3 is 17 amino acids. In nucleotides, the CDR3 is TGTGCCAGCAGCGTAGGATTGAGCGGGGGCACCCTTCGAGTCGAGTACTTC. It codes for CASSVGLSGGTLRVEYF.

The chain recombines TRBV18 with TRBJ2-3, with unresolved D. The V and J ends lost 6 bases and 5 bases respectively, with 21 bases between them. The CDR3 has 16 residues. In germline, CDR1 is KGHSH, CDR2 LQKENI. This CDR3 reads CASSLRVLTGRDTQYF. The CDR3 DNA is TGTGCCAGCTCCCTACGGGTGCTTACGGGTAGAGATACGCAGTATTTT.

This clone was detected once. J is TRBJ2-7 and V is TRBV19, with a possible D match to TRBD2 (6 bases). This CDR3 has 15 amino acids. V dropped 3 bases and J dropped 0 bases, with 12 bases sitting between them. The germline gives CDR1 LNHDA, CDR2 SQIVND (reference sequence). The chain's CDR3 is CASSMIGGTSYEQYF. The CDR3 coding sequence is TGTGCCAGTAGTATGATTGGGGGGACCTCCTACGAGCAGTACTTC.

Only a few counts were recorded for this clone. The genes are TRBV7-2 and TRBJ1-6; D is uncertain. The germline gives CDR1 SGHTA, CDR2 FQGNSA. Between the trimmed V and J ends, which lost 4 bases and 8 bases, there was a span of 9 bases. The CDR3 totals 13 residues. CDR3: CASSSVRDSPLHF. CDR3 nucleotides: TGTGCCAGCAGCTCCGTGAGGGATTCACCCCTCCACTTT.

This clone was recorded once. The V call is TRBV6-2 or TRBV6-3, the J call TRBJ1-2; D is undetermined. This CDR3 has 14 amino acids. V shed 1 base and J shed 2 bases, with 8 bases lying between them. Germline V gene data show CDR1 as MNHEY and CDR2 as SVGEGT. This CDR3 reads CASSYWRQNYGYTF. Written as DNA, the CDR3 is TGTGCCAGCAGTTACTGGAGGCAGAACTATGGCTACACCTTC.

V is TRBV7-2 and J is TRBJ2-5; 14 bases fit TRBD2. CDR3 length equals 16 residues. CDR1 is SGHTA and CDR2 is FQGNSA in the germline V gene. J lost 4 bases, V lost 7 bases, and 8 bases had no gene match. CDR3 sequence: CASKDSGTSGRETQYF. The CDR3 DNA sequence: TGTGCCAGCAAAGACTCCGGGACTAGCGGGAGAGAGACCCAGTACTTC.

The count of this clone is one. V gene TRBV5-5 combines with J gene TRBJ1-1; TRBD1 matches at 10 bases. From germline, CDR1 is SGHKS and CDR2 YYEKEE (reference sequence). Trimming removed 3 bases from V and 5 bases from J; junction bases left unmatched: 7. The CDR3 covers 15 residues. The CDR3 here is CASSWGTGVGTEAFF. The CDR3 bases are TGTGCCAGCAGCTGGGGGACAGGGGTCGGAACTGAAGCTTTCTTT.

The genes are TRBV9 and TRBJ1-1; perhaps TRBD1 as D (6 bases). CDR3 length: 15 amino acids. The V end lost 4 bases, the J end lost 6 bases, and 19 bases lay between the germline ends. Germline values: CDR1 SGDLS, CDR2 YYNGEE. The CDR3 bases are TGTGCCAGCAGCCTCGGTGGGGGGGCATCAGCTGAAGCTTTCTTT. It encodes CASSLGGGASAEAFF.

V is TRBV12-3 or TRBV12-4 and J is TRBJ2-7, with a weak D call TRBD1 (6 bases). V lost 2 bases to trimming and J lost 4 bases, with 9 bases between them. The CDR3 has 13 residues. The CDR3 sequence: CASSLSGEYEQYF. The DNA for the CDR3 is TGTGCCAGCAGTTTATCAGGGGAATACGAGCAGTACTTC.